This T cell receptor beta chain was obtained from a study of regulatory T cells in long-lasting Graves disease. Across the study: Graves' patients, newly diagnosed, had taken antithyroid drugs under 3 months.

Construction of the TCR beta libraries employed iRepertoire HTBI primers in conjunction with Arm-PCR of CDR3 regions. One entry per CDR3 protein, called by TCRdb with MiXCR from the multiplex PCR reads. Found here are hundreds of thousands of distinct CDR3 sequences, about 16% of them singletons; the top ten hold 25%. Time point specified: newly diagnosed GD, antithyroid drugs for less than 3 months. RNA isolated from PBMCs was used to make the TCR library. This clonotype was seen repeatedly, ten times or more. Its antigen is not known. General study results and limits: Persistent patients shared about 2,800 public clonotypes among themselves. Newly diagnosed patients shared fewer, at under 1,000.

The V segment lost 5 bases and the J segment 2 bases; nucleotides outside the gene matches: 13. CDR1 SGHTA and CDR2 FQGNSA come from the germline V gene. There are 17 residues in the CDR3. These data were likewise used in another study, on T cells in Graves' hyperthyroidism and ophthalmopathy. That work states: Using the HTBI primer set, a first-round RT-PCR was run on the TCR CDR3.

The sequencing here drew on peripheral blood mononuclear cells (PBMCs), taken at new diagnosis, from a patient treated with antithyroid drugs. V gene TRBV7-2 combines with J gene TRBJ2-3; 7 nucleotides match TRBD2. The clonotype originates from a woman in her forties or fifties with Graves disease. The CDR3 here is CASSPLGRGSATDTQYF. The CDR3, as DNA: TGTGCCAGCAGCCCCCTTGGGCGGGGGAGCGCCACAGATACGCAGTATTTT.